Sequencing of this TCR beta chain was carried out in a study of OX40 agonist ivuxolimab in advanced cancers. Looking at the study overall: Ivuxolimab, which targeted the costimulatory receptor OX40 (CD134), was an agonistic, fully human IgG2 monoclonal antibody. Three dose-escalation patients achieved partial responses, one with hepatocellular carcinoma and two with cutaneous melanoma. The monotherapy dose-escalation portion (N ≈ 55 patients) of the phase I ivuxolimab trial is reported in the paper. Among the approximately 54 dose-escalation patients, roughly 20 had hepatocellular carcinoma, about 15 melanoma, 9 renal cell carcinoma and 9 head and neck cancer. Intravenous ivuxolimab was administered to patients every 2 weeks at six dose levels: 0.01, 0.1, 0.3, 1.5, 3 and 10 mg/kg. In the dose-escalation cohort, around four fifths of patients were male, and the mean age was 60 years with a range of roughly 20 to 80. Patients were allowed to have had prior anti-PD-1, anti-PD-L1 or anti-CTLA-4 therapy, and approximately 40% of the dose-escalation patients had previously received checkpoint inhibitors. Peripheral TCRbeta sequencing aimed to test whether ivuxolimab altered TCR sequence diversity and caused clonal T-cell expansion. Study-wide conclusions, independent of this receptor: Low levels of normalized T-cell clonal expansion were also seen in some nonresponding patients. After ivuxolimab, more expanded clones were found on average in CD8+ T cells than in CD4+ T cells. At doses of 0.1 to 3.0 mg/kg, clonal expansion of both CD4+ and CD8+ blood T cells was observed from baseline to week 6. In partial responders in the 0.1-3.0 mg/kg groups, normalized peripheral clonal expansion was found to be among the lowest, especially among CD8+ T cells. Which antigens the clonally expanded peripheral T cells were specific for was not determined.

V and J are truncated by 0 bases and 5 bases respectively, leaving an intervening sequence of 8 bases. CDR1 and CDR2 are drawn from the germline V gene: SGDLS, YYNGEE. From the cysteine up to the phenylalanine, the CDR3 has a length of 13 residues. Of the read, only the CDR3 DNA is kept; its 39 bases are in frame from base 1. A word on this clone: The antigen this receptor binds is unknown. The record has no base qualities; no much larger clone is one base away.

Patients with a history of autoimmune disease or receiving systemic immunosuppression were excluded from the trial. Peripheral blood for TCR sequencing was collected from all dose cohorts at baseline, on cycle 4 day 1, and on cycle 7 day 1. Samples were obtained from an open-label, multicenter, first-in-human phase I dose-escalation trial of ivuxolimab. Adults with locally advanced or metastatic melanoma, renal cell carcinoma, hepatocellular carcinoma or head and neck squamous cell carcinoma were enrolled in the trial. CD4+ and CD8+ T cells were sorted separately from peripheral blood before TCR sequencing. Genomic DNA was extracted from sorted cells for sequencing of the TCRbeta CDR3 region. TCRbeta CDR3 regions were sequenced using the immunoSEQ Assay. In TCRdb, the immuneACCESS table is reduced to in-frame sequences with V and J assigned. These tables do not hold every clone; where another copy was compared, an unresolved V gene accounts for under half, and the others remain unexplained. This sample holds roughly 80,000 clones; roughly 89% were observed only once. The top ten clonotypes cover approximately 2.3% of the sample.

The sample in question was CD4+ or CD8+ T cells sorted from blood, obtained in a trial of the OX40 agonist ivuxolimab. Recombination linked TRBV9 to TRBJ2-5, with the D gene uncertain. This clonotype originated in an adult with an advanced solid tumor such as melanoma, head and neck, liver or kidney cancer. The DNA sequence is given as TGTGCCAGCAGCGTAGGGGTAGGGGAGACCCAGTACTTC. This sequence encodes CASSVGVGETQYF. The full variable domain, completed from the reference TRBV9 and TRBJ2-5 proteins outside the CDR3, reads DSGVTQTPKHLITATGQRVTLRCSPRSGDLSVYWYQQSLDQGLQFLIQYYNGEERAKGNILERFSAQQFPDLHSELNLSSLELGDSALYFCASSVGVGETQYFGPGTRLLVL.